This T cell receptor beta chain was recorded in a study of Ad26.COV2.S vaccination and SARS-CoV-2 variants. Whole-study context: By the intramuscular route, Ad26.COV2.S was given once, or twice 56 days apart.

On this clone itself: The antigen remains undetermined.

The study's findings and limits: Breadth, reportedly substantial, characterized the spike-specific CD8+ and CD4+ T cell responses after vaccination.

Some clones are missing from TCRdb's copy, which holds only in-frame ones; the method was immunoSEQ multiplex PCR. The repertoire holds around 450,000 clones, with 75% to 95% as singletons. Indicated treatment: about 20 received Ad26.COV2.S at low or high dose, single or two shots; a few received placebo; per-sample allocation not given. Specimen acquisition occurred on day 63 following the initial vaccine or placebo injection. Boston provided a donor who was an adult aged 18-55 years. Germline V CDR1 and CDR2: SNHLY, FYNNEI. V was shortened by 5 bases and J by 0 bases, with 13 bases between the two germline ends. The CDR3 extends over 15 amino acids.

The rearrangement links TRBV2 to TRBJ1-2; D not certain. Material: peripheral blood, obtained in a trial of Ad26.COV2.S vaccine versus placebo. This sequence was found in a person between 18 and 65 years old who received the Ad26.COV2.S COVID-19 vaccine or a placebo. The CDR3 loop is CASSKTGPTNYGYTF. In DNA, the CDR3 is TGTGCCAGCAGTAAAACCGGGCCCACTAACTATGGCTACACCTTC.